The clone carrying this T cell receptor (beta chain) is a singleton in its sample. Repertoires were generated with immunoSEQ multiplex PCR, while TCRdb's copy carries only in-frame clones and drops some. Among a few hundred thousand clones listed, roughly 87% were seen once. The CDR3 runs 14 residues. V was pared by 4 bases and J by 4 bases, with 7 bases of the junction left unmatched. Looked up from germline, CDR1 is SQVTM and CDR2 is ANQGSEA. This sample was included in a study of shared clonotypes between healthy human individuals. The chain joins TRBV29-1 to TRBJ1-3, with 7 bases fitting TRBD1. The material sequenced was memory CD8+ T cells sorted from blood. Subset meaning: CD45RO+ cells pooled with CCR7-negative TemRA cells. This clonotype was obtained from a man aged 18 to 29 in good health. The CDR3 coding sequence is TGCAGCGTTGTTTTACAGGGGTCGGGAAACACCATATATTTT. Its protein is CSVVLQGSGNTIYF.